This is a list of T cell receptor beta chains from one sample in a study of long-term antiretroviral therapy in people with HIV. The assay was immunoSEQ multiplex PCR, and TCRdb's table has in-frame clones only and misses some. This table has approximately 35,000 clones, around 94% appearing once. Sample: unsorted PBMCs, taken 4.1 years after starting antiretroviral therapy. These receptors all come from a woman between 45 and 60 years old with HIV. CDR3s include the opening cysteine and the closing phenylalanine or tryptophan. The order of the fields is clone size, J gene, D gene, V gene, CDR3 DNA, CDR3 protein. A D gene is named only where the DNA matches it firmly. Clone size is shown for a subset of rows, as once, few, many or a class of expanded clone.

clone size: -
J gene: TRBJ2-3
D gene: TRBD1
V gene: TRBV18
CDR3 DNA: TGTGCCAGCTCACTTGGGACAGGCGGAAGGACAGATACGCAGTATTTT
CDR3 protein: CASSLGTGGRTDTQYF

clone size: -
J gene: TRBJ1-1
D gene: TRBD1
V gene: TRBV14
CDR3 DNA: TGTGCCAGCAGCCAAGGTCCCCCGGACAGGGCCACTGAAGCTTTCTTT
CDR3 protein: CASSQGPPDRATEAFF

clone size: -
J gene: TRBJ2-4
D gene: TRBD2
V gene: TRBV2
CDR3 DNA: TGTGCCAGCCTTCGGACTAGCGGGGCGTTAGCCAAAAACATTCAGTACTTC
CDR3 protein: CASLRTSGALAKNIQYF

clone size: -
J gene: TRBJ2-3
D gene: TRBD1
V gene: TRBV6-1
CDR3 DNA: TGTGCCAGCAGTGAGACAGGGGGCGGGACAGATACGCAGTATTTT
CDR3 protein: CASSETGGGTDTQYF

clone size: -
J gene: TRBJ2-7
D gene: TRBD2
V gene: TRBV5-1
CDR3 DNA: TGCGCCAGCAGCCCTAGCGGGGGGATCTCCTACGAGCAGTACTTC
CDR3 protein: CASSPSGGISYEQYF

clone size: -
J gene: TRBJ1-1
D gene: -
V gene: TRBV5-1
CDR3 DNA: TGCGCCAGCAGCCCCGAGGGCACTGAAGCTTTCTTT
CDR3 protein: CASSPEGTEAFF

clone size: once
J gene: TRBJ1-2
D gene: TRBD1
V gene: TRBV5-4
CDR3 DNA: TGTGCCAGCAGCTTCGACAGGGGTAGAAACTATGGCTACACCTTC
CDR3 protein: CASSFDRGRNYGYTF

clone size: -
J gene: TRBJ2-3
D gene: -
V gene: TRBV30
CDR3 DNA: TGTGCCTGGAGTGAAAGGTATTACACAGATACGCAGTATTTT
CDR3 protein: CAWSERYYTDTQYF

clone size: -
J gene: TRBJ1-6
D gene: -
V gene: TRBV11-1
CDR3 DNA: TGTGCCAGCAGCACTAGGGTTGGACCCCTCCACTTT
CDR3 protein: CASSTRVGPLHF

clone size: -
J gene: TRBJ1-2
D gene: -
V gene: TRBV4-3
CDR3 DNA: TGCGCCAGCAGCCAAGAGGAACGGTCGGCTTATGGCTACACCTTC
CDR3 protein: CASSQEERSAYGYTF

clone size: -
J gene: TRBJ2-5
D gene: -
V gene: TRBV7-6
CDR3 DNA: TGTGCCAGCAGCCAAACCGCCCAAGAGACCCAGTACTTC
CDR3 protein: CASSQTAQETQYF

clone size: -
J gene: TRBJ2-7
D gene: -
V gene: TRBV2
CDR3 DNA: TGTGCCAGCAGTGAAGAAGGGTCAGGGTACTTC
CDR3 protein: CASSEEGSGYF

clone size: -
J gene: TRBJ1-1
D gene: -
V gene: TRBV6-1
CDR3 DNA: TGTGCCAGCAGTGATTCGGCGGGGGCCAAGAACACTGAAGCTTTCTTT
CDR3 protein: CASSDSAGAKNTEAFF

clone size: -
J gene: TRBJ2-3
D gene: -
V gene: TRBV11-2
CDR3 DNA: TGTGCCAGCAGCAAGGCGGGACGGGTGATAGTGGATACGCAGTATTTT
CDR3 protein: CASSKAGRVIVDTQYF

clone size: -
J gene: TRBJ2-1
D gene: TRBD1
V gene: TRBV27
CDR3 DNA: TGTGCCAGCAGTTTAAGAACAGGGGGCCACAATGAGCAGTTCTTC
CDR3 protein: CASSLRTGGHNEQFF

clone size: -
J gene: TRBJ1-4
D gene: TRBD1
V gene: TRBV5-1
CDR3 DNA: TGCGCCAGCAGCTGGACAGGGGGCGCTTTGGGCGATTTTGCAACTAATGAAAAACTGTTTTTT
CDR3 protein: CASSWTGGALGDFATNEKLFF

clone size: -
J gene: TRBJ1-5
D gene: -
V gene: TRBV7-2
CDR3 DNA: TGTGCCAGCAGCTCCATCCTCGGAAGCAATCAGCCCCAGCATTTT
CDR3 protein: CASSSILGSNQPQHF

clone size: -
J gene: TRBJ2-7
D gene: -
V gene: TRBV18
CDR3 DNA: TGTGCCAGCCCAGGGGAGGGCGAGCAGTACTTC
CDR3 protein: CASPGEGEQYF

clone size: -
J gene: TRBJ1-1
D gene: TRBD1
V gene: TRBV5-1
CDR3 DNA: TGCGCCAGCAGCAGGACAGGGGTTTCCCATATGAACACTGAAGCTTTCTTT
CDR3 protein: CASSRTGVSHMNTEAFF

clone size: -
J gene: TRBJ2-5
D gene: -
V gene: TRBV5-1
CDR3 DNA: TGCGCCAGCAGCATGGACGGATCACAAGAGACCCAGTACTTC
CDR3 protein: CASSMDGSQETQYF

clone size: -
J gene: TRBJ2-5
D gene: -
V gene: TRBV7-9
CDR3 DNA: TGTGCCAGCAGCCGAACTTTGGAGACCCAGTACTTC
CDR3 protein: CASSRTLETQYF

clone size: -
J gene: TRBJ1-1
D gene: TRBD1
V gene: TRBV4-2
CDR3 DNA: TGTGCCAGCAGCCAAGATACTGGGCTAGCAGGGAGGGGGCCTGAAGCTTTCTTT
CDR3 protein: CASSQDTGLAGRGPEAFF

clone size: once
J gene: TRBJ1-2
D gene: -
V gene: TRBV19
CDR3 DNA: TGTGCCAGTAGTGAAGTATTGGATGGCTACACCTTC
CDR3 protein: CASSEVLDGYTF

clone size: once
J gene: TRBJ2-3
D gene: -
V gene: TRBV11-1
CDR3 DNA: TGTGCCAGCAGCTTAGGGTGGGGTACAGATACGCAGTATTTT
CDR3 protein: CASSLGWGTDTQYF

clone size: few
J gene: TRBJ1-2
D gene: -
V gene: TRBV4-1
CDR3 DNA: TGCGCCAGCAGCCAAGATTCAACCGGGGTTGGCTACACCTTC
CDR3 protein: CASSQDSTGVGYTF

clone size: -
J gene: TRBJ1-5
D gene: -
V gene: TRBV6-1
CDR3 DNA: TGTGCCAGCAGTGAATGGGTCGATCAGCCCCAGCATTTT
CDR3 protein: CASSEWVDQPQHF

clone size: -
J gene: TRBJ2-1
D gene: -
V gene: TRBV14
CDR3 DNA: TGTGCCAGCAGCCAAGGCCGGTACAATGAGCAGTTCTTC
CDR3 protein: CASSQGRYNEQFF

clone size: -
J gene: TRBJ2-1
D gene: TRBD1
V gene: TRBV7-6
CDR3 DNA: TGTGCCAGCAGCTTTAGATTCGGGACAGGGAACAACAATGAGCAGTTCTTC
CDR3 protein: CASSFRFGTGNNNEQFF

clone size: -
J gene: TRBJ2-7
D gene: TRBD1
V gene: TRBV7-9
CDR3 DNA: TGTGCCAGCAGCTTCGACAGGGGGGCCTACGAGCAGTACTTC
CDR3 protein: CASSFDRGAYEQYF

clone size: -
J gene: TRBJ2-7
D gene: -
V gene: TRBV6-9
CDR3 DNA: TGTGCCAGCAGTCCCCCGGGACACGGAGGGAGGAGGTCCTACGAGCAGTACTTC
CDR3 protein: CASSPPGHGGRRSYEQYF

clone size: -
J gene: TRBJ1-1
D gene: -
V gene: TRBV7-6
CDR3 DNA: TGTGCCAGCAGCTTATCTGGGAACACTGAAGCTTTCTTT
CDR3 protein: CASSLSGNTEAFF

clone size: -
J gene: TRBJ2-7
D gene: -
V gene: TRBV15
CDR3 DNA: TGTGCCACCAGCGTCCGGAGGGGGACGCACGAGCAGTACTTC
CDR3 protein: CATSVRRGTHEQYF

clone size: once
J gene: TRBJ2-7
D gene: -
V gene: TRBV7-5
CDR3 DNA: TGTGCCGGCAATCGAGACAGGGTTTATGAGCAGTACTTC
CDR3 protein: CAGNRDRVYEQYF

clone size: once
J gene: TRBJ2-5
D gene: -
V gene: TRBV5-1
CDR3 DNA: TGCGCCAGCAGCTTGGGAATTAGGGAAGAGACCCAGTACTTC
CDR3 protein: CASSLGIREETQYF

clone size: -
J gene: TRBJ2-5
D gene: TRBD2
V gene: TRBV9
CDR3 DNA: TGTGCCAGCAGCGTACGGCGGGGGGGCCGAGCTGAGACCCAGTACTTC
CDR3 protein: CASSVRRGGRAETQYF

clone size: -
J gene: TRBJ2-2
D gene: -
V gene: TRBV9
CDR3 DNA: TGTGCCAGCAGCGTTACAGGGTCGGGGGGTCGAGAGCTGTTTTTT
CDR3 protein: CASSVTGSGGRELFF

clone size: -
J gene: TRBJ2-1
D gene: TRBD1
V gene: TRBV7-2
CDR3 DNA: TGTGCCAGCAGCTTGCTCGGGCAGGGGGCCAATGAGCAGTTCTTC
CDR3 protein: CASSLLGQGANEQFF

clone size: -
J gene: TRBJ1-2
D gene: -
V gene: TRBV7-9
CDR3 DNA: TGTGCCAGCAGCTTAGCTGCGGAGGTCTATGGCTACACCTTC
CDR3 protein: CASSLAAEVYGYTF

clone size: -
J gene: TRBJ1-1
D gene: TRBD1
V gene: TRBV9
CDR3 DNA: TGTGCCAGCAGCTCGACAGGGGGAAACACTGAAGCTTTCTTT
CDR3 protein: CASSSTGGNTEAFF

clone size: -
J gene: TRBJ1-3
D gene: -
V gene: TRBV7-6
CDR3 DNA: TGTGCCAGCAGCCGGACAAACTCTGGAAACACCATATATTTT
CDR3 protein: CASSRTNSGNTIYF